Listed below are T cell receptor beta chains from one sample, sequenced in a study of T cell repertoires in ileal Crohn's disease. Sequencing was performed with immunoSEQ multiplex PCR; in TCRdb, only in-frame clones are kept and a portion is missing. The data show 13,000 to 15,000 clones, with 80% to 85% seen just once and around 5.8% held by the top ten. What was sequenced was ileal tissue. The receptors come from an adult with Crohn's disease. Both conserved end residues are trimmed from each CDR3.

V gene: TRBV19; J gene: TRBJ1-4; CDR3 protein: ASSIVPGGEKLF
V gene: TRBV19; J gene: TRBJ1-1; CDR3 protein: ASSMGPDGEAF
V gene: TRBV6-1; J gene: TRBJ1-6; CDR3 protein: ASRTGADSPLH
V gene: TRBV6-5; J gene: TRBJ2-3; CDR3 protein: ASSTTSLAADTQY
V gene: TRBV27; J gene: TRBJ2-7; CDR3 protein: ASSLSSGSSSYEQY
V gene: TRBV7-2; J gene: TRBJ2-2; CDR3 protein: ASSLSPSGGVGELF
V gene: TRBV2; J gene: TRBJ2-1; CDR3 protein: ASRKGPGLNFEQF
V gene: TRBV6-1; J gene: TRBJ2-3; CDR3 protein: ASSVAGTGTDTQY
V gene: TRBV7-6; J gene: TRBJ1-1; CDR3 protein: ASSRDRDTEAF
V gene: TRBV10-3; J gene: TRBJ2-7; CDR3 protein: AISEWRGGEYEQY
V gene: TRBV19; J gene: TRBJ1-5; CDR3 protein: ASTRGGNQPQH
V gene: TRBV6-4; J gene: TRBJ1-1; CDR3 protein: ASSVQGNTEAF
V gene: TRBV9; J gene: TRBJ2-2; CDR3 protein: ASSAQLTANTGELF
V gene: TRBV2; J gene: TRBJ2-3; CDR3 protein: ASSGGSGRAVGTDTQY
V gene: TRBV2; J gene: TRBJ1-2; CDR3 protein: ASSQEATGARYGYT
V gene: TRBV9; J gene: TRBJ1-2; CDR3 protein: ASSRDSNYGYT
V gene: TRBV5-1; J gene: TRBJ1-2; CDR3 protein: ASSPGQSNYGYT
V gene: TRBV6-5; J gene: TRBJ1-5; CDR3 protein: ASSSSGGANQPQH
V gene: TRBV5-8; J gene: TRBJ2-7; CDR3 protein: ASSKGQGTYEQY
V gene: TRBV5-6; J gene: TRBJ1-3; CDR3 protein: ASSFDTYSGNTIY
V gene: TRBV6-5; J gene: TRBJ2-1; CDR3 protein: AYNNEQF
V gene: TRBV7-9; J gene: TRBJ2-7; CDR3 protein: ASSSRTLSYEQY
V gene: TRBV14; J gene: TRBJ2-7; CDR3 protein: ASSQVLASEQY
V gene: TRBV5-6; J gene: TRBJ2-7; CDR3 protein: ASSLDPRTLYEQY
V gene: TRBV6-5; J gene: TRBJ1-2; CDR3 protein: ASSILGQGVDGYT
V gene: TRBV5-1; J gene: TRBJ2-5; CDR3 protein: ASSREETQY
V gene: TRBV18; J gene: TRBJ1-3; CDR3 protein: ASSPGGTGNTIY
V gene: TRBV6-5; J gene: TRBJ1-6; CDR3 protein: ASTKKGGSPLH
V gene: TRBV19; J gene: TRBJ1-1; CDR3 protein: ASSILRSGKPSNTEAF
V gene: TRBV10-1; J gene: TRBJ2-3; CDR3 protein: ASSDPRGDPNTDTQY
V gene: TRBV5-1; J gene: TRBJ2-1; CDR3 protein: ASSSGTSGKFYNEQF
V gene: TRBV11-2; J gene: TRBJ2-7; CDR3 protein: ASSDRQGTGEQY
V gene: TRBV5-1; J gene: TRBJ2-3; CDR3 protein: ASSLATGGAGRMTDTQY
V gene: TRBV4-2; J gene: TRBJ2-6; CDR3 protein: ASSQELAGGLSGANVLT
V gene: TRBV12-5; J gene: TRBJ2-1; CDR3 protein: ASGPAIGQLSSYNEQF
V gene: TRBV7-8; J gene: TRBJ1-2; CDR3 protein: ASSSSGVEGYT
V gene: TRBV29-1; J gene: TRBJ2-1; CDR3 protein: SVQKGGSYNEQF
V gene: TRBV6-5; J gene: TRBJ1-2; CDR3 protein: ASSSPWGDYGYT
V gene: TRBV12-1; J gene: TRBJ1-4; CDR3 protein: ASSRPGQGYEKLF
V gene: TRBV4-2; J gene: TRBJ2-2; CDR3 protein: ASSQATSGRAGELF
V gene: TRBV9; J gene: TRBJ1-2; CDR3 protein: ASSPTTANPTNYGYT
V gene: TRBV25-1; J gene: TRBJ1-4; CDR3 protein: ASSGDRGGEKLF
V gene: TRBV2; J gene: TRBJ2-2; CDR3 protein: ASRAAGELF
V gene: TRBV4-1; J gene: TRBJ1-4; CDR3 protein: ASSQEGGPSNEKLF
V gene: TRBV5-1; J gene: TRBJ1-2; CDR3 protein: ASSLQPAGKGYT
V gene: TRBV5-4; J gene: TRBJ1-2; CDR3 protein: ASSLWSGVDGYT
V gene: TRBV2; J gene: TRBJ1-4; CDR3 protein: ASSRDRGTNEKLF
V gene: TRBV11-2; J gene: TRBJ2-2; CDR3 protein: ASSLGQGNTGELF
V gene: TRBV6-4; J gene: TRBJ2-2; CDR3 protein: ASSVGGGTGELF
V gene: TRBV6-1; J gene: TRBJ2-6; CDR3 protein: AGRTGGSGANVLT
V gene: TRBV6-6; J gene: TRBJ1-2; CDR3 protein: ASSWRDSQDGYT
V gene: TRBV7-8; J gene: TRBJ2-5; CDR3 protein: ASSQAGLPGGTQY
V gene: TRBV29-1; J gene: TRBJ2-1; CDR3 protein: SVERPGQGAINEQF
V gene: TRBV4-1; J gene: TRBJ2-5; CDR3 protein: ASSQDRTVQETQY
V gene: TRBV9; J gene: TRBJ2-1; CDR3 protein: ASSVAPASGNEQF
V gene: TRBV7-9; J gene: TRBJ2-3; CDR3 protein: ASSLAQADTQY
V gene: TRBV29-1; J gene: TRBJ2-7; CDR3 protein: SVALDRGWEQY
V gene: TRBV9; J gene: TRBJ1-2; CDR3 protein: ASSRARDRAGYT
V gene: TRBV19; J gene: TRBJ1-1; CDR3 protein: ATGALMNTEAF